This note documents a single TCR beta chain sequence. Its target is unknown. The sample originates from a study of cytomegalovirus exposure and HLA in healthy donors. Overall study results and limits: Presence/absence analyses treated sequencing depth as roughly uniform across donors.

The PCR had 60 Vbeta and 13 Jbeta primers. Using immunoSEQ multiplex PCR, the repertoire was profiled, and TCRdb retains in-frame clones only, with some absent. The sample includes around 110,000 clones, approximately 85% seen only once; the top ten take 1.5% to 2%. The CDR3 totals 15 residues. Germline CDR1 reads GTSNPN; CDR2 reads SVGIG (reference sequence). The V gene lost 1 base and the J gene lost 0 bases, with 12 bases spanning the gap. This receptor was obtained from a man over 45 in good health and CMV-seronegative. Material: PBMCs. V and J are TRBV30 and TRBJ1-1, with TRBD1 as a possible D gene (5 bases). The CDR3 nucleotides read TGTGCCTGGAGTGCCCAGGGTTTCATGAACACTGAAGCTTTCTTT. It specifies CAWSAQGFMNTEAFF.